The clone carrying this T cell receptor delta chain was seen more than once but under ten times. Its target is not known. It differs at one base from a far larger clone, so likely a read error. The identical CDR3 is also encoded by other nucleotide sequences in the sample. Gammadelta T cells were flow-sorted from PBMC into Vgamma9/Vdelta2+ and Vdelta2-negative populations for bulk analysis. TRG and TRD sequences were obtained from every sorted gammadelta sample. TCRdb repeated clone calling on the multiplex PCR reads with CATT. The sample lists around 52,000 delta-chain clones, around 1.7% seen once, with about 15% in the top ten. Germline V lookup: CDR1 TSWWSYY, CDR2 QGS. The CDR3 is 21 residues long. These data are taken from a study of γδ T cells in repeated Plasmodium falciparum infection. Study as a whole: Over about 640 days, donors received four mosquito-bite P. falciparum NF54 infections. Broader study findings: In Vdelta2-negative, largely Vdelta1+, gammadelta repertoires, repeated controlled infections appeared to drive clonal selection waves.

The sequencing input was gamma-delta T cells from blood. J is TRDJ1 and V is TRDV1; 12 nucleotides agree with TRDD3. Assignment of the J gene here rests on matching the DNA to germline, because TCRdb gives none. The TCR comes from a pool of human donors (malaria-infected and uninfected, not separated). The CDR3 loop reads CALGPSYPGGYAWSYTDKLIF. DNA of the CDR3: TGCGCTCTTGGGCCATCTTACCCTGGGGGATACGCTTGGTCCTACACCGATAAACTCATCTTT.